One sample yielded the 27 T cell receptor beta chains listed below, sequenced in a study of shared T cell receptors in the human thymus. The method was immunoSEQ multiplex PCR; TCRdb's version includes in-frame clones alone and lacks a portion of them. This sample has about 610,000 clones, with roughly 90% found just once. This sample was also put to use in a study of human thymus T cells.

The sample was thymocytes. These receptor sequences come from a boy in the first two years of life with a congenital heart defect.

The rearrangement joins TRBV28 to TRBJ1-1, with 7 bases that match TRBD1. The CDR3 runs to 17 residues. The V gene end was trimmed by 7 bases and the J gene end by 3 bases; junction bases not matched to a gene: 17. Germline loops: CDR1 MDHEN, CDR2 SYDVKM. The CDR3 reads CASTLGRGRSMDTEAFF. The CDR3 nucleotides read TGTGCCAGCACCTTAGGCAGGGGGAGGTCCATGGACACTGAAGCTTTCTTT.

The chain uses TRBV7-2 and TRBJ2-7, with a weak D call TRBD1 (5 bases). Trimming removed 4 bases from V and 3 bases from J, with 10 bases in between. The CDR3 is made up of 13 amino acids. Germline assignment: CDR1 SGHTA and CDR2 FQGNSA. CDR3 sequence reads: CASSSTAHYEQYF. The CDR3 coding sequence is TGTGCCAGCAGCTCGACAGCTCACTACGAGCAGTACTTC. The full variable domain, its missing parts supplied by reference TRBV7-2 and TRBJ2-7, is GAGVSQSPSNKVTEKGKDVELRCDPISGHTALYWYRQSLGQGLEFLIYFQGNSAPDKSGLPSDRFSAERTGGSVSTLTIQRTQQEDSAVYLCASSSTAHYEQYFGPGTRLTVT.

This clone appeared once. The chain couples TRBV15 to TRBJ2-5; 7 nucleotides agree with TRBD2. The CDR3 is 18 residues long. V lost 0 bases, J lost 5 bases, and 15 bases stayed unmatched. Looked up from germline, CDR1 is LNHNV and CDR2 is YYDKDF (reference sequence). In DNA, the CDR3 is TGTGCCACCAGCAGAGAATCCCCGGTTGGGAGGGAGCGGGAGACCCAGTACTTC. Its translation is CATSRESPVGRERETQYF.

This clone was seen only a few times. This chain links TRBV28 with TRBJ2-7; tentative D call: TRBD2 (6 bases). The V gene's germline CDR1 is MDHEN and CDR2 SYDVKM. This CDR3 spans 12 amino acids. V shed 6 bases and J shed 9 bases, with 15 bases lying between them. CDR3 residues: CASSRVEGGQYF. Here the CDR3 DNA reads TGTGCCAGCAGCCGGGTAGAGGGAGGGCAGTACTTC. The whole variable domain, remainder taken from reference TRBV28 and TRBJ2-7, is DVKVTQSSRYLVKRTGEKVFLECVQDMDHENMFWYRQDPGLGLRLIYFSYDVKMKEKGDIPEGYSVSREKKERFSLILESASTNQTSMYLCASSRVEGGQYFGPGTRLTVT.

This clone appeared a single time. This sequence joins TRBV2 and TRBJ2-5; tentatively, D is TRBD2 (6 bases). This CDR3 has 13 residues. Trimming stripped 6 bases from V and 2 bases from J, with 10 bases between. Looked up from germline, CDR1 is SNHLY and CDR2 is FYNNEI. CDR3 DNA sequence: TGTGCCAGCAGAGGGGCGGGACAAGAGACCCAGTACTTC. Translated, it gives CASRGAGQETQYF.

The rearrangement joins TRBV28 to TRBJ1-1; D remains ambiguous. Trimming took 7 bases from V and 1 from J, leaving 10 bases between them. Germline V gene lookup returns CDR1 MDHEN and CDR2 SYDVKM. CDR3 size: 13 residues. The CDR3 nucleotides are TGTGCCAGCATTCCACACACGAACACTGAAGCTTTCTTT. Translated, it gives CASIPHTNTEAFF.

The CDR3 DNA follows: TGCGCCAGCAGCCAAGATCTCGGGACAGGGTCGGTGGAGACCCAGTACTTC. It translates to CASSQDLGTGSVETQYF. The J gene is TRBJ2-5, the V gene TRBV4-3; 9 nucleotides line up with TRBD1. After removal of 0 bases from V and 5 bases from J, the junction contained 10 bases not matched to a gene. The CDR3 consists of 17 residues. Per germline, CDR1 LGHNA and CDR2 YSLEER.

The chain has TRBV27 and TRBJ2-6, with TRBD1 as a possible D gene (5 bases). The CDR3 covers 15 residues. Trimming took 2 bases from V and 0 from J, leaving 5 bases between them. CDR1 and CDR2 (germline): MNHEY, SMNVEV (reference sequence). CDR3 sequence: CASSLRGSGANVLTF. The CDR3 coding sequence is TGTGCCAGCAGTTTAAGGGGCTCTGGGGCCAACGTCCTGACTTTC.

The J gene is TRBJ2-1, the V gene TRBV4-3; D is perhaps TRBD1 (6 bases). Trimming left V 4 bases short and J 9 bases short, with 22 bases between. Per germline, CDR1 LGHNA and CDR2 YSLEER. This CDR3 has 16 amino acids. As DNA, the CDR3 is TGCGCCAGCAGCCGACAGCCCGGGACACCCAGGATTGAGCAGTTCTTC. Amino acids: CASSRQPGTPRIEQFF.

The chain combines TRBV4-1 with TRBJ2-3, with 7 bases that match TRBD2. The germline gives CDR1 MGHRA, CDR2 YSYEKL. Unmatched junction bases numbered 16, after V lost 3 bases and J lost 4 bases. The CDR3 sequence is 18 residues long. The CDR3 DNA reads as TGCGCCAGCAGCCATCCCGGAAAGCGGGAAGTGAAAGCAGATACGCAGTATTTT. Residues: CASSHPGKREVKADTQYF.

V is TRBV11-3 and J is TRBJ2-7, with a weak D call TRBD1 (6 bases). Germline-derived CDR1 and CDR2 are SGHNT and YENEEA. With 5 bases removed from V and 6 bases from J, the gap between germline ends came to 20 bases. The CDR3 length is 15 residues. CDR3: CASSSTGYATGEQYF. Written as DNA, the CDR3 is TGTGCCAGCAGCAGTACAGGGTATGCGACTGGCGAGCAGTACTTC. Together with reference TRBV11-3 and TRBJ2-7, the CDR3 gives the full variable domain: EAGVVQSPRYKIIEKKQPVAFWCNPISGHNTLYWYLQNLGQGPELLIRYENEEAVDDSQLPKDRFSAERLKGVDSTLKIQPAELGDSAVYLCASSSTGYATGEQYFGPGTRLTVT.

The rearrangement uses TRBV30 and TRBJ2-1, with TRBD2 matching 13 bases. CDR3 size: 15 residues. The V gene end was trimmed by 3 bases and the J gene end by 8 bases; junction bases not matched to a gene: 7. Germline CDR1 reads GTSNPN; CDR2 reads SVGIG (reference sequence). The DNA of the CDR3 is TGTGCCTGGAGCGGAGGACTAGCGGGAGTGGATGAGCAGTTCTTC. Translation gives CAWSGGLAGVDEQFF.

The rearrangement links TRBV28 to TRBJ2-7, with TRBD2 identical over 14 bases. CDR1 and CDR2 (germline): MDHEN, SYDVKM. The CDR3 is 18 residues long. After removal of 5 bases from V and 5 bases from J, the junction contained 14 bases not matched to a gene. The CDR3 nucleotides are TGTGCCAGCAGTCCTGGGACTAGCGGGAGTAGGCCCGTGAACGAGCAGTACTTC. It specifies CASSPGTSGSRPVNEQYF.

This CDR3 is CASRPTSGRGQETQYF. Here the CDR3 DNA reads TGTGCCAGCAGACCCACTAGCGGGAGGGGTCAAGAGACCCAGTACTTC. The gene calls are TRBV2 and TRBJ2-5; 13 bases align to TRBD2. Germline CDR1 SNHLY, CDR2 FYNNEI. The CDR3 is 16 residues long. The J segment lost 2 bases and the V segment lost 6 bases, leaving 6 bases of the junction unmatched.

This chain links TRBV11-3 with TRBJ1-3, with no clear D. Germline V lookup: CDR1 SGHNT, CDR2 YENEEA. The CDR3 loop spans 14 amino acids. V was clipped by 5 bases and J by 0 bases, with 8 bases between them. CDR3 nucleotide sequence: TGTGCCAGCAGCCGAAAAGCCTCTGGAAACACCATATATTTT. Translated: CASSRKASGNTIYF.

The CDR3 protein is CATLNKYGYTF. As DNA, the CDR3 is TGTGCCACCCTCAACAAGTATGGCTACACCTTC. V usage is TRBV2 and J usage is TRBJ1-2; D is unresolved. The CDR3 totals 11 residues. Germline V gene data show CDR1 as SNHLY and CDR2 as FYNNEI. V gave up 10 bases and J gave up 5 bases, with 11 bases separating them.

This chain uses TRBV7-2 with TRBJ2-1, with D unresolved. V shed 5 bases and J shed 6 bases, with 17 bases lying between them. The CDR3 spans 15 residues. Germline CDR1 is SGHTA and CDR2 is FQGNSA. The CDR3 here is CASSPPSWQVNEQFF. CDR3 nucleotide sequence: TGTGCCAGCAGCCCGCCCAGTTGGCAGGTCAATGAGCAGTTCTTC.

Only one count was recorded for this clone. The CDR3 loop reads CASSLKYDRDRGSYEQYF. In DNA, the CDR3 is TGTGCCAGCAGCTTGAAATATGACCGGGACAGGGGTTCCTACGAGCAGTACTTC. The chain recombines TRBV5-6 with TRBJ2-7, with 10 bases that match TRBD1. Germline V CDR1 and CDR2: SGHDT, YYEEEE. The CDR3 is made up of 18 amino acids. V lost 1 base to trimming and J lost 1 base; unmatched junction nucleotides: 11.

The V call is TRBV4-3, the J call TRBJ2-1, with 10 positions matching TRBD2. The CDR3 consists of 18 residues. CDR1 and CDR2 from the germline V gene are LGHNA and YSLEER. V dropped 4 bases and J dropped 4; count of bases not matched to a gene: 13. This CDR3 is CASSLRRGTSVKYNEQFF. The CDR3 DNA is TGCGCCAGCAGCCTCCGGAGGGGGACTAGCGTGAAGTACAATGAGCAGTTCTTC.

The chain links TRBV13 to TRBJ2-7; 16 positions agree with TRBD2. CDR1 is PRHDT and CDR2 is FYEKMQ in the germline V gene (reference sequence). This CDR3 region has 17 residues. Trimming cost V 4 bases and J 4 bases; bases outside gene matches: 7. The CDR3 spells CASSYPGLAGGLYEQYF. As DNA, the CDR3 is TGTGCCAGCAGCTATCCGGGACTAGCGGGAGGGCTGTACGAGCAGTACTTC. Looking up the rest from reference TRBV13 and TRBJ2-7 gives the full variable domain: AAGVIQSPRHLIKEKRETATLKCYPIPRHDTVYWYQQGPGQDPQFLISFYEKMQSDKGSIPDRFSAQQFSDYHSELNMSSLELGDSALYFCASSYPGLAGGLYEQYFGPGTRLTVT.

The chain uses TRBV19 and TRBJ2-7; the match to TRBD2 covers 10 bases. Trimming cost V 6 bases and J 5 bases; bases outside gene matches: 16. The CDR3 is 17 residues long. The germline gives CDR1 LNHDA, CDR2 SQIVND (reference sequence). For the CDR3, the DNA is TGTGCCAGTAGCCTTCAAATTCTAGCGGGAGTACCCCACGAGCAGTACTTC. Its protein is CASSLQILAGVPHEQYF.

The genes are TRBV4-3 and TRBJ2-1, with 8 bases that match TRBD2. J lost 0 bases, V lost 4 bases, and 8 bases had no gene match. The CDR3 is made up of 17 amino acids. The germline V gene has CDR1 LGHNA and CDR2 YSLEER. The CDR3 here is CASSPLRREGSYNEQFF. CDR3 nucleotides: TGCGCCAGCAGCCCTCTCCGTCGGGAGGGCTCCTACAATGAGCAGTTCTTC.

V usage is TRBV4-3 and J usage is TRBJ2-1; 12 nucleotides line up with TRBD2. The CDR3 length is 20 residues. Trimming cost V 0 bases and J 0 bases; bases outside gene matches: 9. Germline loops: CDR1 LGHNA, CDR2 YSLEER. The CDR3 loop reads CASSQDIPTSGRHSYNEQFF. The CDR3 DNA reads TGCGCCAGCAGCCAAGATATTCCGACTAGCGGGAGACACTCCTACAATGAGCAGTTCTTC.

V is TRBV7-9 and J is TRBJ1-2; D unclear. The V gene's germline CDR1 is SEHNR and CDR2 FQNEAQ (reference sequence). V lost 3 bases, J lost 2 bases, and 4 bases lay in between. The CDR3 extends over 12 amino acids. CDR3 DNA sequence: TGTGCCAGCAGCTTCCGGAACTATGGCTACACCTTC. Translating it yields CASSFRNYGYTF.

V usage is TRBV28 and J usage is TRBJ2-5; tentative D call: TRBD1 (6 bases). This CDR3 is 14 amino acids long. Germline CDR1 and CDR2: MDHEN and SYDVKM. Trimming removed 7 bases from V and 5 bases from J, with 17 bases in between. This chain's CDR3 is CASTGAGLEETQYF. The DNA of the CDR3 is TGTGCCAGCACAGGGGCGGGCCTGGAGGAGACCCAGTACTTC.

This clone was found a few times. The rearrangement uses TRBV30 and TRBJ2-1, with TRBD2 matching over 11 bases. The CDR3 runs 18 residues. In germline, CDR1 is GTSNPN, CDR2 SVGIG (reference sequence). J gave up 6 bases and V 4 bases, and 17 bases lay outside the gene matches. The chain's CDR3 is CAWTPSSRGSGRGNEQFF. The CDR3 nucleotides are TGTGCCTGGACGCCCTCTTCCCGGGGTAGCGGGAGGGGCAATGAGCAGTTCTTC.

J is TRBJ1-3 and V is TRBV15; a weak D match, TRBD1 (5 bases). The CDR3 covers 18 residues. Germline V gene lookup returns CDR1 LNHNV and CDR2 YYDKDF (reference sequence). Trimming left V 0 bases short and J 0 bases short, with 15 bases between. CDR3 nucleotide sequence: TGTGCCACCAGCAGAGACGAAGAGCGGGGGATCTCTGGAAACACCATATATTTT. The encoded protein is CATSRDEERGISGNTIYF.